This T cell receptor (beta chain) was identified in a study of blood T cell repertoires in COVID-19. Turning to the study itself: Samples taken during acute and convalescent COVID-19 were collected in the United States, Italy and Spain. The analysed material was cDNA or gDNA that came from T cells, B-cell-depleted T cells, or PBMCs.

Original handling: Cell counts per sample came from amplifying reference gene primers. Sequenced by immunoSEQ multiplex PCR; TCRdb stores in-frame clones only, minus some. Clone size and V and J calls were adopted from that table, with D and trimming inferred from the DNA. The sample has under 250,000 clones, roughly 85% seen once. Participants were aged roughly 18 to 90 years, lived in 20 to 30 US areas, and enrolled virtually. V was trimmed by 6 bases and J by 2 bases, leaving 11 bases between them. This CDR3 comprises 14 residues. The germline CDR1 and CDR2 sequences are ENHRY and SYGVKD. This sequence was found in a woman aged 45-60 years with acute COVID-19. The sequencing sample was made of PBMCs or T cells enriched from blood (not recorded which). The genes are TRBV10-3 and TRBJ1-3, with D possibly matching TRBD1 (5 bases). The CDR3 nucleotides are TGTGCCATCAGGGCGGACAACCCTGGAAACACCATATATTTT. Encoded protein: CAIRADNPGNTIYF.